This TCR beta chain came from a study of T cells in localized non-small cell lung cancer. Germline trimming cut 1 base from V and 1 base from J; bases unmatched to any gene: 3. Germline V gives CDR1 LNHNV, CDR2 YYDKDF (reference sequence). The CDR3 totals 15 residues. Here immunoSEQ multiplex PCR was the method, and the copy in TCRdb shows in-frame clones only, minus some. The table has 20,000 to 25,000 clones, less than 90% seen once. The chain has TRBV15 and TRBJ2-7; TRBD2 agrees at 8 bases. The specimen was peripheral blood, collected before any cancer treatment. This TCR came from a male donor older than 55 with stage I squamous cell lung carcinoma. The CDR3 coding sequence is TGTGCCACCAGCAGAGTAAGCGGGAGATCCTACGAGCAGTACTTC. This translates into CATSRVSGRSYEQYF.